Following are 8 T cell receptor beta chains from one sample sequenced in a study of CD8 T cells in Susac syndrome. When the RNA was reverse transcribed, random hexamers were used with an input of about 0.5 to 1 ug. Each CDR3 protein is one row after TCRdb ran MiXCR on the immunoSEQ multiplex PCR reads. The repertoire holds roughly 140,000 distinct CDR3 sequences, just under 97% seen once, with over 0.12% in the top ten. The sequenced sample was CD8+ T cells from PBMCs. All receptors derive from a human donor with multiple sclerosis.

V is TRBV27 and J is TRBJ2-7; 8 bases agree with TRBD1. The trim removed 4 bases at V and 3 bases at J, leaving 5 bases unmatched. Germline CDR1 MNHEY, CDR2 SMNVEV (reference sequence). CDR3 length equals 14 residues. In DNA, the CDR3 is TGTGCCAGCAGTTCAGGGACAGGAAACTACGAGCAGTACGTC. Its protein is CASSSGTGNYEQYV.

The V and J genes are TRBV29-1 and TRBJ2-3, with 7 bases fitting TRBD2. The length of the CDR3 is 14 residues. V lost 3 bases and J lost 2; bases outside the gene matches: 5. Germline-derived CDR1 and CDR2 are SQVTM and ANQGSEA. Written as DNA, the CDR3 is TGCAGCGTTGACCGGGGGGAACTCACAGATACGCAGTATTTT. Protein: CSVDRGELTDTQYF.

This chain links TRBV6-5 with TRBJ1-1; D perhaps matches TRBD1 (6 bases). Germline V gives CDR1 MNHEY, CDR2 SVGAGI. The V and J ends lost 2 bases and 4 bases respectively, with 11 bases between them. The CDR3 extends over 14 amino acids. DNA of the CDR3: TGTGCCAGCAGTTACGCCGGCAGGGGCACTGAAGCTTTCTTT. This codes for CASSYAGRGTEAFF.

V is TRBV28 and J is TRBJ2-5, with D perhaps matching TRBD1 or TRBD2 (5 bases each). CDR1 MDHEN and CDR2 SYDVKM come from the germline V gene. This CDR3 contains 14 residues. Deletions cut 3 bases from V and 5 bases from J, with 13 bases between. The CDR3 loop is CASSLRGQRETQYF. In nucleotides, the CDR3 is TGTGCCAGCAGTTTGAGGGGCCAACGGGAGACCCAGTACTTC.

J is TRBJ2-5 and V is TRBV2; 8 bases are shared with TRBD1. The V and J ends lost 5 bases and 9 bases, in that order; junction bases with no gene match: 14. The CDR3 loop spans 15 amino acids. Looked up from germline, CDR1 is SNHLY and CDR2 is FYNNEI. DNA for the CDR3: TGTGCCAGCAGTCCCGCCTGGACAGGGTCGTGGGCCCAGTACTTC. Amino acid sequence: CASSPAWTGSWAQYF.

V is TRBV29-1 and J is TRBJ2-2, with D perhaps TRBD1 or TRBD2 (5 bases each). The germline CDR1 and CDR2 sequences are SQVTM and ANQGSEA. The CDR3 runs to 13 residues. Between the trimmed V and J ends, which lost 6 bases and 2 bases, there was a span of 10 bases. CDR3: CSVGTPNTGELFF. The CDR3 region has the DNA TGCAGCGTGGGGACCCCCAACACCGGGGAGCTGTTTTTT.

V gene TRBV20-1 combines with J gene TRBJ1-1; D possibly corresponds to TRBD1 (6 bases). Trimming left V 6 bases short and J 4 bases short, with 9 bases between. Germline CDR1 is DFQATT and CDR2 is SNEGSKA (reference sequence). CDR3 length: 11 residues. The chain's CDR3 is CSAGGRTEAFF. The CDR3 DNA is TGCAGTGCGGGGGGGCGCACTGAAGCTTTCTTT.

The count of this clonotype is one. The V and J genes are TRBV30 and TRBJ2-3, with D tentatively TRBD1 or TRBD2 (6 bases each). Trimming left V 2 bases short and J 2 bases short, with 14 bases between. This CDR3 comprises 15 residues. Germline values: CDR1 GTSNPN, CDR2 SVGIG (reference sequence). The CDR3 nucleotides are TGTGCCTGGAGTAGCGGAGGGGGGCCCACAGATACGCAGTATTTT. This sequence encodes CAWSSGGGPTDTQYF.